This entry is about one TCR beta chain. What it recognizes is unknown. RNA transcripts served as the template for amplifying TCR beta CDR3 regions. First-round RT-PCR targeting the TCR CDR3 was performed with the HTBI primer set. Each CDR3 protein is one row after TCRdb ran MiXCR on the multiplex PCR reads. The sample consists of roughly 61,000 distinct CDR3 sequences, about 53% of them appearing once. Exclusion of patients followed from uncontrolled infection, other autoimmune disease, pregnancy or lactation. CDR3 length: 14 amino acids. Per the germline V gene, CDR1 is LGHNA and CDR2 is YSLEER. With V trimmed by 1 base and J by 4 bases, 2 bases remained unmatched. This specimen belongs to a study of T cells in Graves' hyperthyroidism and ophthalmopathy. Study outcomes and limitations: Ophthalmopathy and stable hyperthyroidism were told apart by a 13 V-J model. Most thyroid clonotypes with frequency above 0.001 were detected in blood.

The gene calls are TRBV4-3 and TRBJ2-7, with 9 positions matching TRBD1. Source material: blood. This sequence was found in a woman aged 55-69 years with Graves' ophthalmopathy. The CDR3 bases are TGCGCCAGCAGCCAAGGGGGACAGGGATACGAGCAGTACTTC. Residues: CASSQGGQGYEQYF.